This entry is about one TCR beta chain. Its antigen is unknown. Previously described methods with listed TCR primers produced the bulk TCR libraries. TCRdb independently ran MiXCR on the PCR reads; one entry per CDR3 protein. The sample carries about 640,000 distinct CDR3 sequences, 15% to 20% recorded once. This record comes from a study of molecular identifiers for immune sequencing clone quantification. Study results and caveats: Clone sizes that are highly expanded could be underestimated when identical TCR molecules share a barcode. Jurkat TCR RNA from one cell was spiked into some 1 million naive cells, and it was reportedly detectable there.

In the sort, naive CD8 T cells were defined as CD8+CD4-CCR7+CD45RA+. With V trimmed by 3 bases and J by 5 bases, 2 bases remained unmatched. Germline V gene lookup returns CDR1 MGHRA and CDR2 YSYEKL. The CDR3 runs 14 residues. The source is a human donor in good health. Some libraries in this study had Jurkat cell RNA spiked in. This sequence joins TRBV4-1 and TRBJ2-3; 10 bases are shared with TRBD2. The sequencing input was naive CD8+ T cells from blood, with Jurkat cell RNA spiked in. Subset described: FACS-sorted CD8+CD4-CCR7+CD45RA+ naive T cells. In DNA, the CDR3 is TGCGCCAGCAGCCACAGCGGGGGGGAAGATACGCAGTATTTT. It is translated as CASSHSGGEDTQYF.